A single sample gave rise to the 28 T cell receptor beta chains below, sequenced in a study of regulatory T cells in long-lasting Graves disease. Documented time point: persistent/refractory GD, antithyroid drugs over 5 years with positive TRAb. There was RNA extracted from PBMCs, and the TCR library was made from it. Arm-PCR of CDR3 regions with iRepertoire HTBI primers generated TCR beta libraries. Each CDR3 protein is one row after TCRdb ran MiXCR on the multiplex PCR reads. The data hold about 470,000 distinct CDR3 sequences, with 20% to 25% observed a single time. The source was peripheral blood mononuclear cells (PBMCs), collected when the disease was refractory, from a patient treated with antithyroid drugs. All receptors come from a female donor with Graves disease.

The chain's CDR3 is CASSPGWTQKGSTEAFF. The CDR3 coding sequence is TGTGCCAGCAGCCCCGGCTGGACCCAAAAAGGTAGCACTGAAGCTTTCTTT. This sequence joins TRBV7-9 and TRBJ1-1; D gene ambiguous. Trimming removed 5 bases at V and 4 bases at J, with 23 bases between. From germline, CDR1 is SEHNR and CDR2 FQNEAQ (reference sequence). The CDR3 totals 17 residues.

The rearrangement links TRBV11-1 to TRBJ2-1; D possibly matches TRBD1 or TRBD2 (5 bases each). Germline V gives CDR1 SGHAT, CDR2 FQDESV (reference sequence). Deletions cut 1 base from V and 5 bases from J, with 15 bases between. The CDR3 length is 16 residues. The CDR3 here is CASSLVVGEVDNEQFF. DNA of the CDR3: TGTGCCAGCAGCTTAGTAGTGGGGGAAGTGGACAATGAGCAGTTCTTC.

This clonotype was detected many times. The V gene is TRBV20-1, the J gene TRBJ2-7; D is possibly TRBD1 (5 bases). The CDR3 runs to 14 residues. The germline V gene encodes CDR1 DFQATT and CDR2 SNEGSKA (reference sequence). V lost 6 bases to trimming and J lost 0 bases, with 15 bases between them. This CDR3 reads CSAETLGASYEQYF. CDR3 DNA: TGCAGTGCAGAGACCCTTGGGGCCTCCTACGAGCAGTACTTC.

Details on this clonotype: One junction end disagrees with the germline gene, perhaps due to a read error. The chain employs TRBV20-1 and TRBJ1-1; perhaps TRBD1 as D (5 bases). The CDR3 sequence is 14 residues long. Germline-derived CDR1 and CDR2 are DFQATT and SNEGSKA (reference sequence). The CDR3 loop is CSARPLIGADEVFF. In DNA, the CDR3 is TGCAGTGCTAGACCCCTAATCGGGGCCGACGAAGTTTTCTTT.

Details on this clonotype: The junction shows a germline mismatch at one end, possibly a read error. The rearrangement joins TRBV29-1 to TRBJ2-5; D not certain. CDR1 SQVTM and CDR2 ANQGSEA come from the germline V gene. CDR3 length equals 10 residues. The CDR3 here is CSYLMVTRYF. In DNA, the CDR3 is TGCAGCTACCTCATGGTGACCCGGTACTTC.

This clonotype was found many times. This CDR3 reads CASSFPGRPNYGYTF. The DNA for the CDR3 is TGTGCCAGCAGTTTCCCGGGGCGGCCTAACTATGGCTACACCTTC. This sequence joins TRBV19 and TRBJ1-2; a weak D match, TRBD1 (5 bases). Germline V gene lookup returns CDR1 LNHDA and CDR2 SQIVND (reference sequence). The V gene lost 9 bases and the J gene lost 0 bases, with 17 bases spanning the gap. This CDR3 contains 15 residues.

This clonotype showed up just once. The CDR3 protein is CASSPPARGHQETQYF. The CDR3 nucleotides are TGCGCCAGCAGCCCCCCCGCGCGGGGGCACCAAGAGACCCAGTACTTC. The chain is built from TRBV5-1 and TRBJ2-5; D might be TRBD2 (7 bases). Germline V gene data show CDR1 as SGHRS and CDR2 as YFSETQ. This CDR3 has 16 amino acids. V was clipped by 4 bases and J by 0 bases, with 16 bases between them.

The CDR3 DNA reads as TGTGCCAGCTCACCACCTTCCTCCCTTGGAGATACGCAGTATTTT. Translated: CASSPPSSLGDTQYF. This chain uses TRBV18 with TRBJ2-3; D remains ambiguous. Germline loops: CDR1 KGHSH, CDR2 LQKENI. The CDR3 is made up of 15 amino acids. Trimming pared 0 bases from V and 5 bases from J, leaving 12 bases between. Looking up the rest from reference TRBV18 and TRBJ2-3 gives the full variable domain: NAGVMQNPRHLVRRRGQEARLRCSPMKGHSHVYWYRQLPEEGLKFMVYLQKENIIDESGMPKERFSAEFPKEGPSILRIQQVVRGDSAAYFCASSPPSSLGDTQYFGPGTRLTVL.

This clonotype was recorded at least ten times. The chain links TRBV28 to TRBJ2-5, with D perhaps matching TRBD1 (5 bases). This CDR3 is 17 amino acids long. The germline gives CDR1 MDHEN, CDR2 SYDVKM. With 3 bases removed from V and 5 bases from J, the gap between germline ends came to 22 bases. CDR3 sequence reads: CASSFEAMTRGLETQYF. CDR3 nucleotide sequence: TGTGCCAGCAGTTTCGAAGCTATGACAAGGGGTTTGGAGACCCAGTACTTC.

V and J are TRBV19 and TRBJ1-4; D unclear. There are 16 residues in the CDR3. The V and J ends lost 10 bases and 7 bases respectively, with 25 bases between them. Germline CDR1 is LNHDA and CDR2 is SQIVND (reference sequence). CDR3 amino acids: CATSPGPLIRSEKLFF. The CDR3, as DNA: TGTGCCACGTCCCCTGGACCGCTCATTCGGAGTGAAAAACTGTTTTTT.

With respect to this clonotype: A much bigger clone sits one base away, suggesting this may be a read error. The chain joins TRBV12-3 or TRBV12-4 to TRBJ1-1, with TRBD1 identical over 7 bases. The CDR3 contains 13 residues. V lost 8 bases and J lost 1; bases outside the gene matches: 4. In DNA form, the CDR3 reads TGTGCCAGCGCAGGGGGGCCGAACACTGAAGCTTTCTTT. Encoded protein: CASAGGPNTEAFF.

This clonotype has at least ten counts. The CDR3 region is CASSLGSVNTEAFF. For the CDR3, the DNA is TGTGCCAGCAGCTTAGGGTCTGTGAACACTGAAGCTTTCTTT. J is TRBJ1-1 and V is TRBV11-2, with D unclear. In germline, CDR1 is SGHAT, CDR2 FQNNGV. The V gene lost 1 base and the J gene lost 0 bases, with 6 bases spanning the gap. The CDR3 is made up of 14 amino acids.

Comments on this clonotype: A much larger clone is a single base away; this may be a read error. V is TRBV28 and J is TRBJ1-5; D is ambiguous. This CDR3 has 15 amino acids. The V gene's germline CDR1 is MDHEN and CDR2 SYDVKM. The CDR3 DNA reads TGTACCAGCAGTTTGGAACATGCTGACGATCAGCCCCAGCATTTT. Its translation is CTSSLEHADDQPQHF.

In its sample, this clonotype was seen many times. This chain joins TRBV20-1 and TRBJ1-5, with D unresolved. Germline V gene sequence: CDR1 DFQATT, CDR2 SNEGSKA (reference sequence). Trimming removed 0 bases at V and 0 bases at J, with 6 bases between. The CDR3 consists of 14 residues. DNA of the CDR3: TGCAGTGCTAGAGATTCGGTTAGCAATCAGCCCCAGCATTTT. Its translation is CSARDSVSNQPQHF.

This clonotype was counted ten times or more. The rearrangement joins TRBV6-1 to TRBJ1-6; possible D gene TRBD1, 5 bases. The V end lost 5 bases, the J end lost 9 bases, and 14 bases lay between the germline ends. Germline CDR1 reads MNHNS; CDR2 reads SASEGT. This CDR3 spans 14 amino acids. The CDR3 coding sequence is TGTGCCAGCAGTAAGACCGGGGCCAGTTCACCCCTCCACTTT. Translation gives CASSKTGASSPLHF.

This clonotype was recorded many times. V gene TRBV27 combines with J gene TRBJ2-7, with 8 bases identical to TRBD1. With V trimmed by 8 bases and J by 2 bases, 26 bases remained unmatched. The length of the CDR3 is 20 residues. The germline V gene encodes CDR1 MNHEY and CDR2 SMNVEV (reference sequence). The CDR3 DNA sequence: TGTGCCAGCCGGGATTCAGGACTTACGACGGGGACAGGTGGAACCTACGAGCAGTACTTC. Encoded protein: CASRDSGLTTGTGGTYEQYF.

This clonotype was observed a handful of times. V is TRBV4-1 and J is TRBJ1-1, with unresolved D. The V and J ends lost 3 bases and 1 base respectively, with 12 bases between them. Germline-derived CDR1 and CDR2 are MGHRA and YSYEKL. This CDR3 contains 15 residues. The CDR3 bases are TGCGCCAGCAGCCAGTTGAAAAATTGGAACACTGAAGCTTTCTTT. It is translated as CASSQLKNWNTEAFF.

The CDR3 region has the DNA TGCAGTGCCAAGTCACAGGGAGTTGGCTCCTATAATTCACCCCTCCACTTT. Its protein is CSAKSQGVGSYNSPLHF. V is TRBV20-1 and J is TRBJ1-6, with D perhaps TRBD1 (6 bases). Trimming removed 6 bases from V and 0 bases from J, with 18 bases in between. The CDR3 spans 17 residues. Germline CDR1 is DFQATT and CDR2 is SNEGSKA (reference sequence).

This clonotype has ten or more counts. V and J are TRBV18 and TRBJ1-6; 8 positions match TRBD1. Germline trimming cut 6 bases from V and 3 bases from J; bases unmatched to any gene: 1. Germline V CDR1 and CDR2: KGHSH, LQKENI. The CDR3 totals 14 residues. As DNA, the CDR3 is TGTGCCAGCTCGGACAGGGTCTATAATTCACCCCTCCACTTT. Translation: CASSDRVYNSPLHF.

This clonotype has a count of ten or more. This sequence joins TRBV6-1 and TRBJ1-5; D unresolved. The V gene lost 1 base and the J gene lost 4 bases, with 11 bases spanning the gap. This CDR3 is built from 15 residues. From germline, CDR1 is MNHNS and CDR2 SASEGT. This CDR3 is CASSEDWGLNQPQHF. The CDR3 nucleotides are TGTGCCAGCAGTGAAGATTGGGGTTTGAATCAGCCCCAGCATTTT.

This rearrangement joins TRBV5-1 to TRBJ1-1; no clear D. CDR3 size: 16 residues. Germline V gene lookup returns CDR1 SGHRS and CDR2 YFSETQ. Trimming took 0 bases from V and 0 from J, leaving 12 bases between them. The CDR3 bases are TGCGCCAGCAGCTTGGGGTTTGACCGCTTGAACACTGAAGCTTTCTTT. Its protein product is CASSLGFDRLNTEAFF.

V is TRBV7-6 and J is TRBJ2-7; maybe TRBD1 (5 bases). The germline V gene has CDR1 SGHVS and CDR2 FNYEAQ. Trimming took off 2 bases at V and 0 bases at J, with 17 bases between the two ends. CDR3 length: 17 amino acids. The CDR3 reads CASSLPEHDSSSYEQYF. The CDR3 DNA reads TGTGCCAGCAGCTTACCCGAGCACGACAGTAGCTCCTACGAGCAGTACTTC.

This clonotype has at least ten counts. The V gene is TRBV6-5, the J gene TRBJ2-2; D gene ambiguous. The germline V gene encodes CDR1 MNHEY and CDR2 SVGAGI. V was shortened by 3 bases and J by 4 bases, with 12 bases between the two germline ends. The CDR3 extends over 15 amino acids. The CDR3 nucleotides are TGTGCCAGCAGTTATACCTGGCAGACCACCGGGGAGCTGTTTTTT. Protein product: CASSYTWQTTGELFF.

The sample holds a few counts of this clonotype. The rearrangement joins TRBV6-2 or TRBV6-3 to TRBJ1-5; D might be TRBD1 (6 bases). With 2 bases removed from V and 1 base from J, the gap between germline ends came to 15 bases. Germline-derived CDR1 and CDR2 are MNHEY and SVGEGT. CDR3 length: 17 residues. This CDR3 reads CASSYLPGGGSNQPQHF. CDR3 sequence (DNA): TGTGCCAGCAGTTACCTACCCGGGGGCGGAAGCAATCAGCCCCAGCATTTT.

The chain combines TRBV5-1 with TRBJ2-7, with D perhaps TRBD2 (5 bases). Germline lookup yields CDR1 SGHRS and CDR2 YFSETQ. The CDR3 length is 15 residues. V was shortened by 4 bases and J by 0 bases, with 14 bases between the two germline ends. This CDR3 is CASSRTFASSYEQYF. As DNA, the CDR3 is TGCGCCAGCAGCCGGACTTTCGCTAGCTCCTACGAGCAGTACTTC. Full variable domain (rest looked up from reference TRBV5-1 and TRBJ2-7): KAGVTQTPRYLIKTRGQQVTLSCSPISGHRSVSWYQQTPGQGLQFLFEYFSETQRNKGNFPGRFSGRQFSNSRSEMNVSTLELGDSALYLCASSRTFASSYEQYFGPGTRLTVT.

This chain links TRBV7-9 with TRBJ1-1; D might be TRBD1 (5 bases). The germline gives CDR1 SEHNR, CDR2 FQNEAQ (reference sequence). Trimming took off 1 base at V and 3 bases at J, with 9 bases between the two ends. CDR3 length equals 14 residues. The CDR3 spells CASSLEGLHTEAFF. The CDR3 nucleotides read TGTGCCAGCAGCTTAGAGGGGTTGCACACTGAAGCTTTCTTT. Full variable domain (missing parts from reference TRBV7-9 and TRBJ1-1): DTGVSQNPRHKITKRGQNVTFRCDPISEHNRLYWYRQTLGQGPEFLTYFQNEAQLEKSRLLSDRFSAERPKGSFSTLEIQRTEQGDSAMYLCASSLEGLHTEAFFGQGTRLTVV.

The chain combines TRBV4-1 with TRBJ2-7; D is unresolved. The CDR3 length is 15 residues. Between the trimmed V and J ends, which lost 1 base and 2 bases, there was a span of 12 bases. Germline CDR1 is MGHRA and CDR2 is YSYEKL. CDR3 loop: CASSQVSASPYEQYF. The CDR3 coding sequence is TGCGCCAGCAGCCAAGTCAGCGCCAGCCCCTACGAGCAGTACTTC.

This clonotype was counted between two and nine times. V is TRBV6-1 and J is TRBJ2-7, with a possible D match to TRBD2 (6 bases). V was clipped by 8 bases and J by 2 bases, with 10 bases between them. The germline V gene has CDR1 MNHNS and CDR2 SASEGT. This CDR3 has 12 amino acids. CDR3 DNA: TGTGCCAGCCGCGGGGATCCCTACGAGCAGTACTTC. Translating gives CASRGDPYEQYF.